Shown below are 14 T cell receptor beta chains from a single sample sequenced in a study of shared clonotypes between healthy human individuals (dated by TCRdb to about 2020). The library was generated by the immunoSEQ multiplex PCR assay. The source is immuneACCESS, and TCRdb retained only in-frame sequences with V and J called. Part of the clones is not carried over; for the studies checked, unresolved V genes explain less than half of this, and the remainder is unexplained. This sample lists some 2 million clones; less than 95% were detected once. The biggest ten clones account for 0.9% to 1.4% of the sample. CD8 naive samples consisted of CD45RO-negative cells that were positively selected for CCR7, yielding a CD45RA+CCR7+ population without TemRA cells. The sequencing input was naive CD8+ T cells sorted from blood. This sample's cell subset or site label indicates: CD45RA+CCR7+. These receptors were taken from a man aged 18 to 35 in good health.

The V and J genes are TRBV28 and TRBJ1-5; 10 bases match TRBD1. The CDR3 runs to 16 residues. Losses at the gene ends were 5 bases for V and 2 bases for J; bases not matched to a gene: 6. Germline lookup yields CDR1 MDHEN and CDR2 SYDVKM. The CDR3 sequence is CASSPLTGGGNQPQHF. The CDR3 DNA is TGTGCCAGCAGTCCTCTGACAGGGGGCGGCAATCAGCCCCAGCATTTT. The whole variable domain, filled in from reference TRBV28 and TRBJ1-5, reads DVKVTQSSRYLVKRTGEKVFLECVQDMDHENMFWYRQDPGLGLRLIYFSYDVKMKEKGDIPEGYSVSREKKERFSLILESASTNQTSMYLCASSPLTGGGNQPQHFGDGTRLSIL.

The chain employs TRBV6-5 and TRBJ1-4; D is possibly TRBD1 (5 bases). The germline CDR1 and CDR2 sequences are MNHEY and SVGAGI. This CDR3 has 15 residues. The V end was cut by 8 bases, the J end by 13 bases, with 26 bases between. The CDR3 protein is CASGRDRSSHWGLFF. Written as DNA, the CDR3 is TGTGCCAGCGGCCGGGACCGTTCGTCACATTGGGGACTGTTTTTT.

The genes are TRBV4-3 and TRBJ2-2, with D unresolved. The V and J ends lost 2 bases and 4 bases respectively, with 11 bases between them. Germline values: CDR1 LGHNA, CDR2 YSLEER. CDR3 size: 15 residues. DNA for the CDR3: TGCGCCAGCAGCCAATTTGTGGGCGGCACCGGGGAGCTGTTTTTT. This codes for CASSQFVGGTGELFF.

This sequence joins TRBV9 and TRBJ1-6; the D gene is possibly TRBD1 (6 bases). The CDR3 totals 15 residues. Germline CDR1 reads SGDLS; CDR2 reads YYNGEE. The V end lost 3 bases, the J end lost 7 bases, and 14 bases lay between the germline ends. CDR3 bases: TGTGCCAGCAGCGGCCGACAGGAGTCGAATTCACCCCTCCACTTT. It specifies CASSGRQESNSPLHF. The full variable domain, its missing parts supplied by reference TRBV9 and TRBJ1-6, is DSGVTQTPKHLITATGQRVTLRCSPRSGDLSVYWYQQSLDQGLQFLIQYYNGEERAKGNILERFSAQQFPDLHSELNLSSLELGDSALYFCASSGRQESNSPLHFGNGTRLTVT.

Note on this clone: The identical CDR3 is also encoded by other nucleotide sequences in the sample. The chain employs TRBV9 and TRBJ1-2; a possible D gene is TRBD1 (5 bases). Trimming removed 0 bases at V and 4 bases at J, with 10 bases between. This CDR3 is built from 14 residues. The germline gives CDR1 SGDLS, CDR2 YYNGEE. The chain's CDR3 is CASSVAVGAYGYTF. Written as DNA, the CDR3 is TGTGCCAGCAGCGTAGCTGTAGGGGCCTATGGCTACACCTTC.

The rearrangement uses TRBV7-9 and TRBJ1-1; D uncertain. Germline V gives CDR1 SEHNR, CDR2 FQNEAQ (reference sequence). V was trimmed by 7 bases and J by 2 bases, leaving 11 bases between them. This CDR3 is 13 amino acids long. In DNA form, the CDR3 reads TGTGCCAGCACCTTTTGGGAAAACACTGAAGCTTTCTTT. This encodes CASTFWENTEAFF.

This chain joins TRBV27 and TRBJ1-1, with a tentative D call TRBD1 (6 bases). CDR1 is MNHEY, CDR2 SMNVEV, per germline (reference sequence). V was clipped by 5 bases and J by 1 base, with 14 bases between them. The CDR3 consists of 15 residues. The CDR3 DNA is TGTGCCAGCAGTACGGAACAGGGTAAGAACACTGAAGCTTTCTTT. As protein: CASSTEQGKNTEAFF.

The chain couples TRBV4-3 to TRBJ2-2; TRBD1 matches 8 bases. The CDR3 totals 16 residues. V lost 2 bases, J lost 4 bases, and 6 bases stayed unmatched. Per the germline V gene, CDR1 is LGHNA and CDR2 is YSLEER. CDR3 protein: CASSQLTGDATGELFF. The CDR3 DNA reads as TGCGCCAGCAGCCAACTGACAGGGGATGCCACCGGGGAGCTGTTTTTT.

The genes are TRBV7-9 and TRBJ2-7; TRBD2 aligns across 10 bases. The CDR3 spans 17 residues. With V trimmed by 2 bases and J by 1 base, 8 bases remained unmatched. CDR1 SEHNR and CDR2 FQNEAQ come from the germline V gene (reference sequence). CDR3 loop: CASSLIILAGASYEQYF. DNA for the CDR3: TGTGCCAGCAGCTTAATAATCCTAGCGGGAGCATCCTACGAGCAGTACTTC. Full variable domain (remainder filled in from reference TRBV7-9 and TRBJ2-7): DTGVSQNPRHKITKRGQNVTFRCDPISEHNRLYWYRQTLGQGPEFLTYFQNEAQLEKSRLLSDRFSAERPKGSFSTLEIQRTEQGDSAMYLCASSLIILAGASYEQYFGPGTRLTVT.

The chain couples TRBV27 to TRBJ2-1, with D perhaps being TRBD1 or TRBD2 (5 bases each). The CDR3 is 14 amino acids. V lost 7 bases to trimming and J lost 6 bases, with 16 bases between them. CDR1 is MNHEY and CDR2 is SMNVEV in the germline V gene (reference sequence). CDR3 DNA sequence: TGTGCCAGCACCGGGACCTCTCTGTCCAATGAGCAGTTCTTC. Amino acids: CASTGTSLSNEQFF.

This chain links TRBV29-1 with TRBJ1-1; D ambiguous. Germline assignment: CDR1 SQVTM and CDR2 ANQGSEA. V was cut by 0 bases and J by 8 bases, with 16 bases left in between. This CDR3 contains 14 residues. CDR3 nucleotides: TGCAGCGTTGAAGATCAGTCCCTAGGGTGGGAAGCTTTCTTT. Amino acids: CSVEDQSLGWEAFF.

In the case of this clone: This specimen includes other DNA sequences encoding the same CDR3. The chain is built from TRBV11-2 and TRBJ2-5; no firm D call. Germline CDR1 and CDR2: SGHAT and FQNNGV. Trimming removed 1 base at V and 5 bases at J, with 5 bases between. The CDR3 is 12 amino acids. CDR3 nucleotide sequence: TGTGCCAGCAGCTTAGTCCGTGAGACCCAGTACTTC. Translated, it gives CASSLVRETQYF.

The chain links TRBV10-3 to TRBJ1-2, with TRBD1 matching 7 bases. With 3 bases clipped from V and 6 bases from J, the junction kept 10 bases outside the gene matches. CDR1 is ENHRY, CDR2 SYGVKD, per germline. This CDR3 is 15 amino acids long. The CDR3 is CAISEETGRYDGYTF. The CDR3, as DNA: TGTGCCATCAGTGAAGAGACAGGGAGGTACGATGGCTACACCTTC.

The CDR3 nucleotides are TGTGCCAGCAGGGCCCTAGCGGGGGGGCCCTACGAGCAGTACTTC. It is translated as CASRALAGGPYEQYF. The rearrangement links TRBV27 to TRBJ2-7; 12 positions agree with TRBD2. The CDR3 consists of 15 residues. The germline gives CDR1 MNHEY, CDR2 SMNVEV (reference sequence). The V and J ends lost 6 bases and 2 bases, in that order; junction bases with no gene match: 5.